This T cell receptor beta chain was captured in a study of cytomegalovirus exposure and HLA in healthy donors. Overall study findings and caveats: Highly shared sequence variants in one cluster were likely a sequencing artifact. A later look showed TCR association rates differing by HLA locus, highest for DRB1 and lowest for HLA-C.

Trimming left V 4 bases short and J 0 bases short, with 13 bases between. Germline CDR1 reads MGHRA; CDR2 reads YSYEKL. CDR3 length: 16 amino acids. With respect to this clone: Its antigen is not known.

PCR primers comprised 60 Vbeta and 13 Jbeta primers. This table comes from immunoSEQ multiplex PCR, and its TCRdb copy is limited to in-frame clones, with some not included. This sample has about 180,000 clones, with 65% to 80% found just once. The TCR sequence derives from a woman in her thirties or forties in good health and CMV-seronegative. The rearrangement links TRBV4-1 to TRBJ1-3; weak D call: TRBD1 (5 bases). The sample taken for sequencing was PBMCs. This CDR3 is CASSLPDGGSGNTIYF. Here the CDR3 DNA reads TGCGCCAGCAGCCTTCCGGACGGGGGCTCTGGAAACACCATATATTTT.